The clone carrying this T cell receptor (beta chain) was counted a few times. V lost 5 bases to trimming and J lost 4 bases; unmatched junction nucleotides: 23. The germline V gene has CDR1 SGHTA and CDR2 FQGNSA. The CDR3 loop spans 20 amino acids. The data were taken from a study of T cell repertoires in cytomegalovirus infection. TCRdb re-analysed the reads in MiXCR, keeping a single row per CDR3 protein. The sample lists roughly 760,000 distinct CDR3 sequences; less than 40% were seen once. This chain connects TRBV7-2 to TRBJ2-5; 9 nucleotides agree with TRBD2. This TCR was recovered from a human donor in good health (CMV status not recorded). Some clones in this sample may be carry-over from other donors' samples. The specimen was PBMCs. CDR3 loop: CASSLPLGSGGMLMVETQYF. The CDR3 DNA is TGTGCCAGCAGCCTACCCTTGGGCAGCGGGGGGATGCTAATGGTAGAGACCCAGTACTTC.